This T cell receptor beta chain is from a study of T-cell reconstitution after alpha-beta-depleted transplantation in children (dated by TCRdb to about 2016). Broadly, across the study: Using TCR repertoire profiling, the study followed T-cell immune reconstitution in a quantitative way in children after TCRalphabeta/CD19-depleted allogeneic hematopoietic cell transplantation.

Receptors were amplified or captured by PCR. Sequencing was carried out with an Illumina HiSeq 2500. To normalize quantification of the TCRbeta repertoire, the TCR libraries were built with molecular barcoding that relied on unique molecular identifiers. The public sequencing data were trimmed at Q25 with fastp and processed into clonotypes with MiXCR by TCRdb, which kept only in-frame beta chains. Each record represents a unique CDR3 protein, reported with the most common genes and DNA among its rows. Present in this sample are about 230,000 distinct CDR3 sequences, 9.7% of which were seen just once. The ten most abundant clones make up 5% to 6% of the sample. Taken from cysteine to phenylalanine, the CDR3 has 15 residues. Only CDR3 DNA is held: 45 bases, read in frame from base 1. V gives up 4 bases and J gives up 0 bases, and the segment between their germline ends measures 12 bases. CDR1 and CDR2 are drawn from the germline V gene: SGHTA, FQGNSA.

This clonotype came up a few times. Its binding antigen is unknown. The record has no base qualities; no much larger clone is one base away. The clonotype originates from a human donor who donated a stem cell graft to a child with SCID. The rearrangement combines TRBV7-2 with TRBJ2-5; the D gene may be TRBD1 or TRBD2, since each aligns over 5 bases. The specimen was PBMCs from the stem cell graft donor, collected from the stem cell graft. The bases are TGTGCCAGCAGCTCGGGACGGGTAGACCAAGAGACCCAGTACTTC. It codes for CASSSGRVDQETQYF.